What follows are 25 T cell receptor beta chains derived from one specimen sequenced in a study of OX40 agonist ivuxolimab in advanced cancers. Sequencing used immunoSEQ multiplex PCR; TCRdb keeps in-frame clones, though not all of them. The table has around 68,000 clones, approximately 90% seen once. The source material was CD4+ or CD8+ T cells sorted from blood, sampled in a trial of the OX40 agonist ivuxolimab. These receptor sequences come from an adult with an advanced solid tumor such as melanoma, head and neck, liver or kidney cancer.

On this clone: The same CDR3 also results from other DNA sequences found in this sample. This chain joins TRBV11-2 and TRBJ2-5, with D maybe TRBD2 (5 bases). Germline V gene lookup returns CDR1 SGHAT and CDR2 FQNNGV. The CDR3 is made up of 13 amino acids. V was pared by 6 bases and J by 2 bases, with 10 bases between. CDR3 in amino acids: CASSTGSQETQYF. The CDR3 bases are TGTGCCAGCAGTACGGGAAGTCAAGAGACCCAGTACTTC.

The rearrangement joins TRBV5-1 to TRBJ2-3; D possibly corresponds to TRBD1 (5 bases). This CDR3 has 14 amino acids. Looked up from germline, CDR1 is SGHRS and CDR2 is YFSETQ. V lost 8 bases and J 1 base, leaving 14 bases between the germline ends. The CDR3 loop is CASKTDLGTDTQYF. The DNA of the CDR3 is TGCGCCAGTAAGACAGATTTAGGCACAGATACGCAGTATTTT.

V gene TRBV5-1 combines with J gene TRBJ1-2; 7 nucleotides match TRBD1. After removal of 4 bases from V and 6 bases from J, the junction contained 12 bases not matched to a gene. Germline V gives CDR1 SGHRS, CDR2 YFSETQ. The CDR3 length is 15 residues. The CDR3 region has the DNA TGCGCCAGCAGCCGGGGACAGACCTATCCGGATGGCTACACCTTC. Translated: CASSRGQTYPDGYTF.

The gene calls are TRBV5-1 and TRBJ2-3; unclear D gene. Germline values: CDR1 SGHRS, CDR2 YFSETQ. V was clipped by 0 bases and J by 4 bases, with 12 bases between them. This CDR3 contains 15 residues. CDR3 in DNA: TGCGCCAGCAGCTTGGGGGCCTCAGCCGCAGATACGCAGTATTTT. Protein: CASSLGASAADTQYF.

The V and J genes are TRBV5-4 and TRBJ2-5; 7 bases agree with TRBD1. The CDR3 runs 15 residues. With V trimmed by 3 bases and J by 1 base, 6 bases remained unmatched. The V gene's germline CDR1 is SGHNT and CDR2 YYREEE (reference sequence). CDR3 loop: CASSSYRGTQETQYF. CDR3 sequence (DNA): TGTGCCAGCAGCTCCTACAGGGGTACCCAAGAGACCCAGTACTTC.

The V and J genes are TRBV5-4 and TRBJ2-3, with 12 nucleotides matching TRBD2. Germline V CDR1 and CDR2: SGHNT, YYREEE (reference sequence). The length of the CDR3 is 16 residues. V was pared by 4 bases and J by 5 bases, with 8 bases of the junction left unmatched. CDR3 loop: CASSAQLAGGIDTQYF. The DNA for the CDR3 is TGTGCCAGCAGCGCGCAACTAGCGGGGGGCATAGATACGCAGTATTTT.

V usage is TRBV30 and J usage is TRBJ2-5, with 12 bases identical to TRBD1. The CDR3 runs to 13 residues. Germline CDR1 and CDR2: GTSNPN and SVGIG (reference sequence). Unmatched junction bases numbered 6, after V lost 8 bases and J lost 5 bases. CDR3 sequence (DNA): TGTGCCACCGGGACAGGGGGCTGGGAGACCCAGTACTTC. It encodes CATGTGGWETQYF.

The rearrangement joins TRBV4-1 to TRBJ2-2, with TRBD2 matching 9 bases. The CDR3 is 18 residues long. The junction had 9 bases not matched to a gene; V was cut back by 0 bases and J by 4 bases. Germline V CDR1 and CDR2: MGHRA, YSYEKL. The CDR3 protein is CASSQDSGTSFATGELFF. The CDR3 bases are TGCGCCAGCAGCCAAGATTCGGGGACTAGCTTTGCCACCGGGGAGCTGTTTTTT.

This sequence joins TRBV29-1 and TRBJ1-3; no clear D. With 4 bases removed from V and 3 bases from J, the gap between germline ends came to 4 bases. Germline V CDR1 and CDR2: SQVTM, ANQGSEA. This CDR3 has 11 residues. The DNA for the CDR3 is TGCAGCGTTGTTTATGGAAACACCATATATTTT. It codes for CSVVYGNTIYF.

This clone was seen only a few times. The chain employs TRBV18 and TRBJ2-5; no clear D. There are 14 residues in the CDR3. From germline, CDR1 is KGHSH and CDR2 LQKENI. The V and J ends lost 3 bases and 2 bases respectively, with 10 bases between them. For the CDR3, the DNA is TGTGCCAGCTCACCGTCCGGGCCTCAAGAGACCCAGTACTTC. It is translated as CASSPSGPQETQYF.

This rearrangement joins TRBV5-4 to TRBJ2-2; D call uncertain. V was trimmed by 4 bases and J by 3 bases, leaving 10 bases between them. The length of the CDR3 is 14 residues. The germline V gene has CDR1 SGHNT and CDR2 YYREEE (reference sequence). Here the CDR3 reads CASSPMKDTGELFF. In nucleotides, the CDR3 is TGTGCCAGCAGCCCTATGAAGGACACCGGGGAGCTGTTTTTT.

The chain joins TRBV19 to TRBJ1-1; possible D gene TRBD1, 5 bases. This CDR3 comprises 15 residues. The V gene lost 8 bases and the J gene lost 4 bases, with 20 bases spanning the gap. CDR1 is LNHDA and CDR2 is SQIVND in the germline V gene (reference sequence). CDR3 in amino acids: CASLARDHGSTEAFF. The CDR3 DNA is TGTGCCAGTCTTGCCAGGGACCACGGTAGCACTGAAGCTTTCTTT.

V gene TRBV1 combines with J gene TRBJ2-1; no check of the table's D call, TRBD2, against the DNA was made. TRBV1 is a pseudogene segment. This CDR3 is built from 15 residues. This CDR3 is CTSSQDLRWCNEQFF. CDR3 bases: TGCACCAGCAGCCAAGATTTGAGATGGTGCAATGAGCAGTTCTTC.

The chain carries TRBV11-3 and TRBJ2-3; tentatively, D is TRBD1 (5 bases). The CDR3 sequence is 13 residues long. Trimming pared 0 bases from V and 5 bases from J, leaving 6 bases between. CDR1 SGHNT and CDR2 YENEEA come from the germline V gene. CDR3 sequence reads: CASSLDTGDTQYF. The CDR3, as DNA: TGTGCCAGCAGCTTAGATACAGGAGATACGCAGTATTTT.

The rearrangement uses TRBV11-1 and TRBJ2-1; D could derive from TRBD1 or TRBD2 (6 bases each). V was pared by 5 bases and J by 7 bases, with 21 bases between. The length of the CDR3 is 16 residues. Germline values: CDR1 SGHAT, CDR2 FQDESV (reference sequence). CDR3 coding DNA: TGTGCCAGCAGCCCTTTGACGGGGGCCCGGGGGAATGAGCAGTTCTTC. Its protein is CASSPLTGARGNEQFF.

The V and J genes are TRBV2 and TRBJ1-1; no clear D. V was trimmed by 6 bases and J by 7 bases, leaving 15 bases between them. The CDR3 length is 13 residues. Per the germline V gene, CDR1 is SNHLY and CDR2 is FYNNEI. Here the CDR3 DNA reads TGTGCCAGCAGCACGATTAAAAGGGTTGAAGCTTTCTTT. This codes for CASSTIKRVEAFF.

This chain joins TRBV11-2 and TRBJ2-1; D remains unclear. This CDR3 has 13 residues. V lost 2 bases and J 7 bases, leaving 9 bases between the germline ends. CDR1 and CDR2 from the germline V gene are SGHAT and FQNNGV. The DNA for the CDR3 is TGTGCCAGCAGCTTACCCCAGAGGAATGAGCAGTTCTTC. It encodes CASSLPQRNEQFF.

The chain uses TRBV2 and TRBJ1-6; TRBD1 is a possible D gene (5 bases). V was cut by 4 bases and J by 8 bases, with 9 bases left in between. The CDR3 totals 13 residues. Germline CDR1 SNHLY, CDR2 FYNNEI. CDR3 residues: CASSGQGYSPLHF. The CDR3 DNA sequence: TGTGCCAGCAGTGGGCAGGGCTATTCACCCCTCCACTTT.

V usage is TRBV6-5 and J usage is TRBJ1-1; D is unclear. The CDR3 has 15 residues. The ends were cut back, 0 bases at V and 3 bases at J, with 11 bases in the middle. Germline CDR1 MNHEY, CDR2 SVGAGI. In nucleotides, the CDR3 is TGTGCCAGCAGTTACTCTTCCCTAAGGGACACTGAAGCTTTCTTT. It translates to CASSYSSLRDTEAFF.

The J gene is TRBJ2-1, the V gene TRBV18; D is uncertain. The CDR3 runs 12 residues. Germline V CDR1 and CDR2: KGHSH, LQKENI. Trimming cost V 2 bases and J 7 bases, with 6 bases left between them. The CDR3 coding sequence is TGTGCCAGCTCACCAGCGCGGAATGAGCAGTTCTTC. It specifies CASSPARNEQFF. Full variable domain (outside the CDR3, taken from reference TRBV18 and TRBJ2-1): NAGVMQNPRHLVRRRGQEARLRCSPMKGHSHVYWYRQLPEEGLKFMVYLQKENIIDESGMPKERFSAEFPKEGPSILRIQQVVRGDSAAYFCASSPARNEQFFGPGTRLTVL.

The rearrangement joins TRBV6-5 to TRBJ1-1, with D perhaps matching TRBD1 (6 bases). The CDR3 covers 12 residues. Germline V gene lookup returns CDR1 MNHEY and CDR2 SVGAGI. Trimming pared 8 bases from V and 3 bases from J, leaving 10 bases between. CDR3 DNA: TGTGCCAGCCACCCAGGGGACACTGAAGCTTTCTTT. Translated, it gives CASHPGDTEAFF.

Comments on this clone: Compared with germline, one end of the junction differs, possibly owing to a read error. The gene calls are TRBV6-1 and TRBJ1-2; D remains unclear. CDR3 length: 13 residues. Germline V lookup: CDR1 MNHNS, CDR2 SASEGT. CDR3 loop: CASSDEVISGPLF. CDR3 nucleotide sequence: TGTGCCAGCAGTGACGAAGTAATTTCCGGGCCCCTTTTC.

The V gene is TRBV18, the J gene TRBJ2-4, with 11 bases identical to TRBD2. CDR1 is KGHSH, CDR2 LQKENI, per germline. Germline trimming cut 2 bases from V and 1 base from J; bases unmatched to any gene: 7. The CDR3 consists of 18 residues. CDR3: CASSPGGSGGAAKNIQYF. As DNA, the CDR3 is TGTGCCAGCTCACCAGGAGGTAGCGGGGGGGCGGCCAAAAACATTCAGTACTTC.

The chain recombines TRBV7-3 with TRBJ2-1; tentatively, D is TRBD1 or TRBD2 (5 bases each). The germline gives CDR1 SGHTA, CDR2 FQGTGA. This CDR3 has 15 residues. V lost 5 bases to trimming and J lost 8 bases, with 19 bases between them. The CDR3 spells CASSLSEGPYHEQFF. CDR3 nucleotides: TGTGCCAGCAGCCTGAGCGAGGGGCCTTACCATGAGCAGTTCTTC.

The rearrangement uses TRBV29-1 and TRBJ2-3; 8 bases match TRBD2. The CDR3 sequence is 20 residues long. From germline, CDR1 is SQVTM and CDR2 ANQGSEA. With V trimmed by 7 bases and J by 5 bases, 29 bases remained unmatched. CDR3 bases: TGCAGCGCTGAGGGGGGGGTTCAAGCGGGAGACTGGGACTTTGTAGATACGCAGTATTTT. This sequence encodes CSAEGGVQAGDWDFVDTQYF.